The present TCR beta chain was sequenced within a study of T cell clonotyping in hematopoietic cell transplantation. Recipients were bled about 28 days pretransplant and at posttransplant days 30, 100, 180. The CDR3 is made up of 13 amino acids. With 4 bases clipped from V and 7 bases from J, the junction kept 6 bases outside the gene matches. Germline loops: CDR1 LNHDA, CDR2 SQIVND (reference sequence). General study results and limits: Few recipient clonotypes overlapped donors; over 95% were de novo at given depth. Pathologically expanded recipient clonotypes increased progressively from day 30 to day 180 as diversity fell. Graft donor and pretransplant recipient Inverse Simpson Index values predicted broader posttransplant TCR diversity.

A remark on this clone: The antigen remains undetermined.

Only in-frame clones appear in the TCRdb table, and some are missing; sequencing was by immunoSEQ multiplex PCR. The sample records some 6,500 clones, roughly 89% being singletons. The origin of this receptor is a male patient in his forties or fifties who had an allogeneic stem cell transplant from a related donor, so the T cells may come from the graft donor. Some clones in this sample may be carry-over from other donors' samples. The gene calls are TRBV19 and TRBJ1-1; 7 bases align to TRBD1. The sample was PBMCs, taken 100 days after allogeneic stem cell transplant. The CDR3 region has the DNA TGTGCCAGTAGTACACAGGGGAGCCTTGAAGCTTTCTTT. Its translation is CASSTQGSLEAFF.